Here is one TCR beta chain with its context. This sample was included in a study of cytomegalovirus exposure and HLA in healthy donors. Profiled with immunoSEQ multiplex PCR; TCRdb holds only in-frame clones, not every one. Here the sample spans 200,000 to 300,000 clones, 90% being singletons. CDR1 SGHRS and CDR2 YFSETQ come from the germline V gene. This CDR3 comprises 15 residues. Unmatched junction bases numbered 3, after V lost 3 bases and J lost 3 bases. The sequenced sample was PBMCs. The origin of this receptor is a woman in her thirties in good health and CMV-seronegative. This rearrangement joins TRBV5-1 to TRBJ2-3, with 11 bases lining up with TRBD2. The chain's CDR3 is CASSSGLAATDTQYF. In DNA, the CDR3 is TGCGCCAGCAGCTCGGGACTAGCGGCAACAGATACGCAGTATTTT.